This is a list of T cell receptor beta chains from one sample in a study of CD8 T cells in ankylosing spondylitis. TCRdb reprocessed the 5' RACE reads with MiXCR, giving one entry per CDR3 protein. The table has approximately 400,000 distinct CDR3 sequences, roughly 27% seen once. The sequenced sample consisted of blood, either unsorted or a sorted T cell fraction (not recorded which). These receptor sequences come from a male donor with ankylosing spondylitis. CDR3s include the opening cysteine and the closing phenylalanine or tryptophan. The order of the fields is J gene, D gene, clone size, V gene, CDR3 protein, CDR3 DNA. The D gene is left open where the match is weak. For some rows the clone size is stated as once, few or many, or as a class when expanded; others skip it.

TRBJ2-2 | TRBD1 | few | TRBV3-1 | CASSPGTGASGELFF | TGTGCCAGCAGTCCCGGGACAGGGGCGTCCGGGGAGCTGTTTTTT
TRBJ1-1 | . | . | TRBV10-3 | CAISEIGGTEAFF | TGTGCCATCAGTGAAATAGGGGGGACTGAAGCTTTCTTT
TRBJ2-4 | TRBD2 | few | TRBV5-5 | CASSATSGTVDIQYF | TGTGCCAGCAGCGCGACTAGCGGGACTGTAGACATTCAGTACTTC
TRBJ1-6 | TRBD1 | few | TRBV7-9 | CASSLLGGTGRSPLHF | TGTGCCAGCAGCTTACTAGGGGGGACAGGGCGGTCACCCCTCCACTTT
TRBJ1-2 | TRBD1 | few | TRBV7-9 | CASSLGTGWDYGYTF | TGTGCCAGCAGCTTAGGGACAGGGTGGGACTATGGCTACACCTTC
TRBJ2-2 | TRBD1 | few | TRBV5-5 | CASSPPGTESTGELFF | TGTGCCAGCAGCCCACCCGGGACAGAATCCACCGGGGAGCTGTTTTTT
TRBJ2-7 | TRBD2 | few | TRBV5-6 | CASSLILAGGVYEQYF | TGTGCCAGCAGCTTGATTCTAGCGGGAGGCGTCTACGAGCAGTACTTC
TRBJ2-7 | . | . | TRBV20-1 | CSARGTRDYEQYF | TGCAGTGCTAGAGGGACGAGGGACTACGAGCAGTACTTC
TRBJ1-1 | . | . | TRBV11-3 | CASSLGRGRDTEAFF | TGTGCCAGCAGCTTAGGTAGGGGTCGGGACACTGAAGCTTTCTTT
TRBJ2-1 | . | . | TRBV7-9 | CASSFTPGRANEQFF | TGTGCCAGCAGCTTTACCCCCGGAAGGGCAAATGAGCAGTTCTTC
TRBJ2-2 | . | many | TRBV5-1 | CASSLEGPVNTGELFF | TGCGCCAGCAGCCTTGAGGGGCCAGTAAACACCGGGGAGCTGTTTTTT
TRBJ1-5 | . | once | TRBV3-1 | CASSQMQGSGQPQHF | TGTGCCAGCAGCCAAATGCAGGGTTCAGGTCAGCCCCAGCATTTT
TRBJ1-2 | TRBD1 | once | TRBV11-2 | CASSSGAGGASYGYTF | TGTGCCAGCAGCTCCGGGGCAGGGGGCGCAAGCTATGGCTACACCTTC
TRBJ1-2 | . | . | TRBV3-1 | CACGHRGGWNYGYTF | TGTGCCTGCGGCCACCGGGGCGGCTGGAATTATGGCTACACCTTC
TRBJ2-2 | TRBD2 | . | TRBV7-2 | CASTASGGFPNTGELFF | TGTGCCAGCACGGCTAGCGGAGGGTTTCCGAACACCGGGGAGCTGTTTTTT
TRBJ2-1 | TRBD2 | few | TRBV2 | CASWGLGRGGISYNEQFF | TGTGCCAGCTGGGGGTTAGGGCGGGGAGGGATTTCCTACAATGAGCAGTTCTTC
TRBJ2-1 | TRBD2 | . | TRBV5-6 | CASSSGLAFVDEQFF | TGTGCCAGCAGCTCTGGACTAGCGTTTGTGGATGAGCAGTTCTTC
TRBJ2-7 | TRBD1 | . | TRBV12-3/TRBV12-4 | CASSLPDRATGVQYF | TGTGCCAGCAGCCTTCCCGACAGGGCCACTGGGGTGCAGTACTTC
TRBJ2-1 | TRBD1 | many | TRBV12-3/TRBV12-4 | CASSTGTGTYNEQFF | TGTGCCAGCAGTACCGGGACAGGGACCTACAATGAGCAGTTCTTC
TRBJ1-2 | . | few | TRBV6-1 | CASSGTANYGYTF | TGTGCCAGCAGTGGGACAGCTAACTATGGCTACACCTTC
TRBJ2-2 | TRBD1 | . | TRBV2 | CASRGQMNTGELFF | TGTGCCAGCAGGGGACAGATGAACACCGGGGAGCTGTTTTTT
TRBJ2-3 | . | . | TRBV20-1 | CSATIDRHTDTQYF | TGCAGTGCTACAATCGACAGACACACAGATACGCAGTATTTT
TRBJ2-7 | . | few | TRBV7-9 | CASAYGSYEQYF | TGTGCCAGCGCCTATGGTTCTTACGAGCAGTACTTC
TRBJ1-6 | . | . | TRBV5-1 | CASSLLLPTSSYNSPLHF | TGCGCCAGCAGCTTGCTCCTACCCACGAGCTCCTATAATTCACCCCTCCACTTT
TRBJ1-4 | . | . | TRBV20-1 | CSARTGIYEKLFF | TGCAGTGCTAGAACAGGGATCTATGAAAAACTGTTTTTT
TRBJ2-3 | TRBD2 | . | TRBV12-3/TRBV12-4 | CASRPALGLVRGTDTQYF | TGTGCCAGCAGGCCAGCATTAGGACTAGTTAGGGGCACAGATACGCAGTATTTT
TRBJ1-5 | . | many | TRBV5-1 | CASRQDSNQPQHF | TGCGCCAGCAGACAAGACAGCAATCAGCCCCAGCATTTT
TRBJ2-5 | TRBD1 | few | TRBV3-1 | CASSLGDRETQYF | TGTGCCAGCAGCCTCGGGGACAGAGAGACCCAGTACTTC
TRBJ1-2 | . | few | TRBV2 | CASSGTRVNYGYTF | TGTGCCAGCAGTGGGACAAGGGTTAACTATGGCTACACCTTC
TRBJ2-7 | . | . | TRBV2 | CASSEDITGSYEQYF | TGTGCCAGCAGTGAAGATATTACAGGGTCCTACGAGCAGTACTTC
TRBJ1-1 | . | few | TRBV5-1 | CASSLGKTSNTEAFF | TGCGCCAGCAGCTTGGGCAAAACCTCGAACACTGAAGCTTTCTTT
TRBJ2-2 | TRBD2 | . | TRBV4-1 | CASSQMTSGSPGELFF | TGCGCCAGCAGCCAAATGACTAGCGGGAGTCCCGGGGAGCTGTTTTTT
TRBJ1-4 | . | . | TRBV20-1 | CSSQEGTNEKLFF | TGCAGTTCTCAAGAGGGCACTAATGAAAAACTGTTTTTT
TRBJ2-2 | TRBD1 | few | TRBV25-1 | CASSDQGAGELFF | TGTGCCAGCAGTGATCAGGGGGCCGGGGAGCTGTTTTTT
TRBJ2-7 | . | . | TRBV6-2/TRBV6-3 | CASSYGQASSYEQYF | TGTGCCAGCAGTTACGGGCAGGCTAGCTCCTACGAGCAGTACTTC
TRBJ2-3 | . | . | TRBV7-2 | CASSLAIFATDTQYF | TGTGCCAGCAGCTTAGCGATTTTTGCCACAGATACGCAGTATTTT
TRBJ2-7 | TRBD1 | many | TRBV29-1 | CSVLKLTGGDYEQYF | TGCAGCGTTCTGAAGCTGACAGGGGGCGATTACGAGCAGTACTTC
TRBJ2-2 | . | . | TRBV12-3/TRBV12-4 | CASSLGFAGELFF | TGTGCCAGCAGTTTAGGCTTCGCCGGGGAGCTGTTTTTT
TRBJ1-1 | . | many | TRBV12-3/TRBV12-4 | CASSFQNTEAFF | TGTGCCAGCAGTTTCCAGAACACTGAAGCTTTCTTT
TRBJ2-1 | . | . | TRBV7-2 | CASSPLMGELGFF | TGTGCCAGCAGCCCCTTAATGGGTGAGCTCGGGTTCTTC
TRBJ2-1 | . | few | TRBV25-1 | CASSAKYGSHYNEQFF | TGTGCCAGCAGTGCAAAATACGGCAGCCACTACAATGAGCAGTTCTTC
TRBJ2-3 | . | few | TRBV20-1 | CSVFSVYTDTQYF | TGCAGTGTTTTTAGCGTATACACAGATACGCAGTATTTT
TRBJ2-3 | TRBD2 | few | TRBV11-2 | CASRRVAGADTQYF | TGTGCCAGCAGGAGAGTAGCGGGAGCAGATACGCAGTATTTT
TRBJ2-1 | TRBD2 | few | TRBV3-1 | CASRPRLAGHYNEQFF | TGTGCCAGCAGACCCAGACTAGCGGGACACTACAATGAGCAGTTCTTC
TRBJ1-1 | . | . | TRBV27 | CASSIFPGRDLVEAFF | TGTGCCAGCAGTATCTTCCCGGGACGGGACTTAGTCGAAGCTTTCTTT
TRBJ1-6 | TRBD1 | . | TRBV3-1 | CASSQPGQINSPLHF | TGTGCCAGCAGCCAACCGGGACAGATTAATTCACCCCTCCACTTT
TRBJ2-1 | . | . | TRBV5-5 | CASSVGDSYNEQFF | TGTGCCAGCAGCGTCGGGGACTCCTACAATGAGCAGTTCTTC
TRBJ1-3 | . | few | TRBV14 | CASSQVVLGSGNTIYF | TGTGCCAGCAGCCAAGTGGTACTGGGCTCTGGAAACACCATATATTTT
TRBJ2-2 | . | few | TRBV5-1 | CASSTGMNTGELFF | TGCGCCAGCAGCACAGGGATGAACACCGGGGAGCTGTTTTTT
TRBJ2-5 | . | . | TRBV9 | CASSLRGGPQETQYF | TGTGCCAGCAGCCTCAGGGGGGGCCCCCAAGAGACCCAGTACTTC
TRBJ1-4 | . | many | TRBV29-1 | CSVTPGPLNEKLFF | TGCAGCGTCACTCCGGGACCGCTAAATGAAAAACTGTTTTTT
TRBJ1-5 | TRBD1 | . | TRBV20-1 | CSARRTGDQPQHF | TGCAGTGCTCGAAGGACAGGGGATCAGCCCCAGCATTTT
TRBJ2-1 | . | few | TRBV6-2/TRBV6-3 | CASSSAGGGAYNEQFF | TGTGCCAGCAGTTCGGCCGGCGGCGGAGCCTACAATGAGCAGTTCTTC